These 22 T cell receptor beta chains share one sample of origin, sequenced in a study of T-cell reconstitution after alpha-beta-depleted transplantation in children. As it was prepared, the TCRbeta library received unique molecular identifiers. TCRdb recomputed calls from the PCR reads with MiXCR, one row per CDR3 protein. This table holds some 200,000 distinct CDR3 sequences, 7.5% to 9.5% found once. This material consisted of PBMCs, mostly from graft donor cells, taken 360 days after TCRalphabeta/CD19-depleted stem cell transplant. These receptors originate from a male patient aged 2 to 10 who had a stem cell transplant for acute myeloid leukemia, so the T cells may come from the graft donor.

The chain is built from TRBV29-1 and TRBJ2-7, with a tentative D call TRBD2 (5 bases). With 2 bases removed from V and 4 bases from J, the gap between germline ends came to 12 bases. The germline CDR1 and CDR2 sequences are SQVTM and ANQGSEA. This CDR3 is built from 13 residues. CDR3 sequence (DNA): TGCAGCGTTGAAAAGGGAGTCGGTTACGAGCAGTACTTC. It translates to CSVEKGVGYEQYF.

This clonotype was picked up many times. V and J are TRBV29-1 and TRBJ2-1, with 7 positions matching TRBD1. With 7 bases clipped from V and 2 bases from J, the junction kept 8 bases outside the gene matches. Germline V lookup: CDR1 SQVTM, CDR2 ANQGSEA. The CDR3 covers 14 residues. DNA for the CDR3: TGCAGCGCCATCGGACAGGTGCCCTACAATGAGCAGTTCTTC. This translates into CSAIGQVPYNEQFF.

This chain uses TRBV7-8 with TRBJ2-7; TRBD1 matches 9 bases. CDR3 length equals 16 residues. V dropped 0 bases and J dropped 3; count of bases not matched to a gene: 6. Germline V CDR1 and CDR2: SGHVS, FQNEAQ. Here the CDR3 reads CASSLAAGTGFYEQYV. In DNA form, the CDR3 reads TGTGCCAGCAGCTTAGCTGCCGGGACAGGGTTCTACGAGCAGTACGTC.

This clonotype was recorded a few times. J is TRBJ1-2 and V is TRBV12-3 or TRBV12-4, with D possibly matching TRBD1 (5 bases). CDR3 length: 11 amino acids. The V and J ends lost 3 bases and 6 bases respectively, with 5 bases between them. The CDR3 spells CASSFRDGYTF. DNA of the CDR3: TGTGCCAGCAGTTTCAGGGATGGCTACACCTTC.

CDR3 in amino acids: CASSLAQGHAGELFF. As DNA, the CDR3 is TGTGCCAGCAGCTTAGCCCAGGGACACGCCGGGGAGCTGTTTTTT. The gene calls are TRBV7-2 and TRBJ2-2; a weak D match, TRBD1 (6 bases). The CDR3 covers 15 residues. Germline CDR1 is SGHTA and CDR2 is FQGNSA. Trimming stripped 0 bases from V and 6 bases from J, with 11 bases between. The full variable domain, in which reference TRBV7-2 and TRBJ2-2 provide the parts outside the CDR3, is GAGVSQSPSNKVTEKGKDVELRCDPISGHTALYWYRQSLGQGLEFLIYFQGNSAPDKSGLPSDRFSAERTGGSVSTLTIQRTQQEDSAVYLCASSLAQGHAGELFFGEGSRLTVL.

This clonotype was seen at least ten times. This chain uses TRBV20-1 with TRBJ1-5; D call uncertain. Germline CDR1 reads DFQATT; CDR2 reads SNEGSKA (reference sequence). With 0 bases removed from V and 0 bases from J, the gap between germline ends came to 9 bases. The CDR3 loop spans 15 amino acids. This chain's CDR3 is CSARDRGYSNQPQHF. The CDR3 nucleotides read TGCAGTGCTAGAGATCGAGGGTATAGCAATCAGCCCCAGCATTTT.

The chain uses TRBV10-3 and TRBJ1-4, with D maybe TRBD1 (5 bases). Deletions cut 8 bases from V and 1 base from J, with 14 bases between. This CDR3 comprises 15 residues. Germline CDR1 and CDR2: ENHRY and SYGVKD. The CDR3 region has the DNA TGTGCCATCGGGCGGCACGGACAAACTAATGAAAAACTGTTTTTT. It translates to CAIGRHGQTNEKLFF.

The table lists this clonotype with many counts. The rearrangement uses TRBV12-3 or TRBV12-4 and TRBJ2-1; D remains unclear. Trimming took off 3 bases at V and 2 bases at J, with 11 bases between the two ends. The CDR3 has 15 residues. CDR3 sequence (DNA): TGTGCCAGCAGTTTTTCCCGGAGAACCTACAATGAGCAGTTCTTC. This encodes CASSFSRRTYNEQFF.

Ten or more counts support this clonotype. This chain joins TRBV10-3 and TRBJ2-7, with a tentative D call TRBD2 (5 bases). Germline V lookup: CDR1 ENHRY, CDR2 SYGVKD. The CDR3 sequence is 13 residues long. Trimming shortened V by 3 bases and J by 8 bases, and 14 bases separated the two germline ends. DNA for the CDR3: TGTGCCATCAGTGACGCGGGTAGTAACAAGCAGTACGTC. Amino acid sequence: CAISDAGSNKQYV.

The chain carries TRBV11-2 and TRBJ2-7; 8 bases are a match to TRBD1. The CDR3 has 14 residues. J was trimmed by 6 bases and V by 3 bases; bases with no gene match: 7. Germline V gene sequence: CDR1 SGHAT, CDR2 FQNNGV. In nucleotides, the CDR3 is TGTGCCAGCAGCTTCCTCCAGGGGGCAGGCGAGCAGTACTTC. This gives the protein CASSFLQGAGEQYF.

This clonotype was recorded many times. V usage is TRBV12-3 or TRBV12-4 and J usage is TRBJ2-1, with 10 positions matching TRBD2. Losses at the gene ends were 5 bases for V and 4 bases for J; bases not matched to a gene: 8. There are 16 residues in the CDR3. CDR3 amino acids: CASSPLAGVAYNEQFF. Here the CDR3 DNA reads TGTGCCAGCAGTCCTCTAGCGGGAGTAGCATACAATGAGCAGTTCTTC.

In its sample, this clonotype was seen a few times. V is TRBV20-1 and J is TRBJ2-5; 7 bases fit TRBD2. CDR3 length equals 13 residues. Germline CDR1 DFQATT, CDR2 SNEGSKA (reference sequence). The trim removed 6 bases at V and 1 base at J, leaving 5 bases unmatched. Written as DNA, the CDR3 is TGCAGTGCCCAGACTAGCCCCCAAGAGACCCAGTACTTC. Translating gives CSAQTSPQETQYF.

This clonotype has only a few counts. This sequence joins TRBV18 and TRBJ2-3; D gene uncertain. CDR1 is KGHSH and CDR2 is LQKENI in the germline V gene. Between the trimmed V and J ends, which lost 3 bases and 6 bases, there was a span of 7 bases. CDR3 size: 12 residues. In DNA form, the CDR3 reads TGTGCCAGCTCACCCCGGATGGATACGCAGTATTTT. This codes for CASSPRMDTQYF.

The rearrangement uses TRBV24-1 and TRBJ2-5, with TRBD2 as a possible D gene (6 bases). The germline CDR1 and CDR2 sequences are KGHDR and SFDVKD. V gave up 4 bases and J gave up 8 bases, with 16 bases separating them. CDR3 length: 14 amino acids. The CDR3 DNA reads as TGTGCCACCAGTGAAGCCGGGACTGAGGAAACCCAGTACTTC. Protein sequence: CATSEAGTEETQYF.

This clonotype was counted ten times or more. CDR3 sequence: CATSNPGQGWNTQYF. CDR3 DNA sequence: TGTGCCACCAGCAATCCTGGCCAGGGATGGAATACGCAGTATTTT. The chain has TRBV15 and TRBJ2-3; weak D call: TRBD1 (5 bases). The length of the CDR3 is 15 residues. Per germline, CDR1 LNHNV and CDR2 YYDKDF (reference sequence). The V gene lost 4 bases and the J gene lost 7 bases, with 18 bases spanning the gap.

This clonotype showed up just a few times. The V call is TRBV5-1, the J call TRBJ2-3; either TRBD1 or TRBD2 may supply D (6 bases each). V lost 1 base, J lost 2 bases, and 11 bases lay in between. Germline-derived CDR1 and CDR2 are SGHRS and YFSETQ. The CDR3 sequence is 15 residues long. Written as DNA, the CDR3 is TGCGCCAGCAGCTTGCGGGGGCGAGACACAGATACGCAGTATTTT. Translation gives CASSLRGRDTDTQYF.

This clonotype was detected only a few times. The gene calls are TRBV4-3 and TRBJ2-7; 8 bases fit TRBD1. After removal of 1 base from V and 1 base from J, the junction contained 3 bases not matched to a gene. CDR1 and CDR2 (germline): LGHNA, YSLEER. The CDR3 consists of 15 residues. DNA for the CDR3: TGCGCCAGCAGCCAAGGGAGGACAGGGTCCTACGAGCAGTACTTC. This sequence encodes CASSQGRTGSYEQYF.

Ten or more counts support this clonotype. The chain uses TRBV10-3 and TRBJ2-2, with TRBD1 matching over 7 bases. Trimming took 5 bases from V and 2 from J; bases not matched to a gene: 2. The CDR3 runs to 14 residues. Germline-derived CDR1 and CDR2 are ENHRY and SYGVKD. The DNA for the CDR3 is TGTGCCATCAGTCTAGGGGGCAACACCGGGGAGCTGTTTTTT. Encoded protein: CAISLGGNTGELFF.

This clonotype was seen more than once but under ten times. This chain connects TRBV12-3 or TRBV12-4 to TRBJ1-5; 9 bases are shared with TRBD1. V lost 6 bases to trimming and J lost 6 bases; unmatched junction nucleotides: 9. CDR3 length: 15 amino acids. The CDR3 loop reads CASSPDRGAAQPQHF. The CDR3 DNA sequence: TGTGCCAGCAGCCCCGACAGGGGGGCGGCTCAGCCCCAGCATTTT.

This clonotype has only a few counts. For the CDR3, the DNA is TGCAGCGTTGTAAGTTCGGGCAGGGGATACGAGCAGTACGTC. Amino acid sequence: CSVVSSGRGYEQYV. This rearrangement joins TRBV29-1 to TRBJ2-7, with D possibly TRBD1 on 6 matching bases. Germline CDR1 reads SQVTM; CDR2 reads ANQGSEA. V lost 4 bases and J 4 bases, leaving 17 bases between the germline ends. The CDR3 totals 14 residues.

This clonotype was counted only a few times. The chain uses TRBV12-3 or TRBV12-4 and TRBJ1-5, with D hard to call. Trimming stripped 5 bases from V and 4 bases from J, with 18 bases between. This CDR3 is 16 amino acids long. In nucleotides, the CDR3 is TGTGCCAGCAGTCCCCCGTGGAGAAGGGCAAATCAGCCCCAGCATTTT. Its translation is CASSPPWRRANQPQHF.

The chain employs TRBV20-1 and TRBJ2-1; 10 bases are shared with TRBD2. Germline assignment: CDR1 DFQATT and CDR2 SNEGSKA (reference sequence). The CDR3 runs to 14 residues. The J segment lost 5 bases and the V segment lost 6 bases, leaving 7 bases of the junction unmatched. As DNA, the CDR3 is TGCAGTGCCCCAATACTAGCGGGGCACAATGAGCAGTTCTTC. This sequence encodes CSAPILAGHNEQFF.